This TCR beta chain appears in the sequencing data of a study of regulatory T cells in long-lasting Graves disease (dated by TCRdb to the early 2020s). Looking at the study overall: Patients with newly diagnosed Graves' disease had been on antithyroid drugs for under 3 months. The study was registered as a clinical trial and conducted in China. Persistent Graves' disease patients were compared with newly diagnosed Graves' disease patients by peripheral blood TCR sequencing and RNA sequencing. TCR sequencing covered some 13 persistent and around 20 newly diagnosed Graves' disease patients, around 33 samples in total. Results and caveats for the whole study, not just this receptor: Only the TCR beta chain was sequenced and analyzed. Persistent patients shared more public clonotypes among themselves (around 2,700) than newly diagnosed patients did (about 900). As a limitation, the authors acknowledged that the small sample size may reduce accuracy. Because the primary lesion, thyroid tissue, could not be accessed, the study looked at peripheral blood alone. TRBV28, TRBJ1-2 and TRBJ2-5 were preferentially used in persistent disease, while TRBV20-1 and TRBJ2-1 were favored in newly diagnosed disease. Persistent Graves' disease patients showed lower TCR Shannon entropy and fewer highly expanded clones than newly diagnosed patients, suggesting clonal expansion.

This clonotype has ten or more counts. Its target antigen remains unknown. Per-base quality was not reported, and no clone a single base away is much larger than it. V and J are truncated by 1 base and 4 bases respectively, leaving an intervening sequence of 8 bases. Counted from cysteine to phenylalanine, this CDR3 has 14 amino acids. Only the CDR3 DNA is retained, 42 bases long and in frame from the first base. CDR1 and CDR2 are drawn from the germline V gene: SGHTA, FQGTGA. Interpreted using the paper, the time point label stands for: newly diagnosed GD, antithyroid drugs for less than 3 months. For both TCR sequencing and RNA sequencing, RNA was extracted from PBMCs in TRIzol. The diagnosis of Graves' disease followed American Thyroid Association guidelines. Patients were recruited from an endocrinology department in Xi'an, China. Each patient gave approximately 10 milliliters of peripheral blood, collected in an EDTA anticoagulant tube. Ficoll Paque Plus density gradient separation was used to isolate PBMCs, and no further T cell sorting was performed. An Agilent 2100 Bioanalyzer and agarose gel were used to check RNA quality, while a NanoDrop 2000 measured RNA concentration.

Receptors were amplified or captured by multiplex PCR. For sequencing, an Illumina HiSeq 4000 was employed. To build TCR beta libraries, CDR3 regions were amplified by Arm-PCR using iRepertoire HTBI primers. Before sequencing, the PCR products went through gel purification. From the authors' description of their analysis: Across samples, roughly 60 TRBV and roughly 13 TRBJ segments were identified and used for gene usage analysis of CDR3 amino acid clonotypes. COPE and FqMerger were used to merge filtered high-quality paired reads into contigs. BLAST was used to align contigs to IMGT TRBV, TRBD and TRBJ reference genes, and CDR3 was defined according to IMGT. Clonotypes above 0.1% frequency were classified as highly expanded clones. Shannon entropy was used to measure repertoire diversity, and the Gini coefficient was used to measure V-J evenness. A clonotype was considered public if more than one individual shared it. The public reads were quality trimmed at Q25 with fastp and then assembled into clones with MiXCR by TCRdb, keeping productive beta chains. Every entry covers one CDR3 protein and lists the most common genes and DNA from its rows. The V and J calls come from TCRdb's annotation, not from the publication. The sample includes more than 350,000 distinct CDR3 sequences, with 14% to 15% observed a single time. The top ten hold approximately 15% of the sample.

This sample was shared with a second study, whose subject was T cells in Graves' hyperthyroidism and ophthalmopathy. According to the second study: Graves' hyperthyroidism was defined as stable when no progression to ophthalmopathy occurred over 18 months of follow-up. Hyperthyroidism patients were newly diagnosed, had a disease duration of under 2 months, and were aged 18 to 65 years. Exclusion was applied to patients with uncontrolled infections, other autoimmune diseases, pregnancy or lactation. Clinical symptoms, serum thyroxine and TRAb, thyroid ultrasound, and orbital computed tomography formed the basis for the diagnoses. For the first round of RT-PCR on the TCR CDR3, the HTBI primer set was used together with the Qiagen OneStep RT-PCR kit. Blood samples also contained most of the expanded thyroid clonotypes (frequency above 0.001), which suggests that blood repertoires may reflect thyroid immune responses. A model built on a 13 V-J signature distinguished ophthalmopathy from stable hyperthyroidism, reaching around 90% sensitivity and about 81% specificity in cross-validation and 80%/75% in testing. In validation, progression to ophthalmopathy was predicted by the model with 70.59% sensitivity and about 72% specificity, a median of roughly six months before onset. TCR V-J signatures able to tell the groups apart were searched for in a discovery cohort of more than 90 patients, of whom fewer than 45 had Graves' ophthalmopathy and around 56 had stable Graves' hyperthyroidism. Prospective prediction of ophthalmopathy was tested in an independent validation cohort consisting of some 18 hyperthyroidism patients and about 17 patients who later progressed to ophthalmopathy. For training and testing, the 100 or so patients in the discovery cohort were randomly divided in a 7:3 ratio. The study also compared thyroid tissue and blood T-cell repertoires from more than 5 Graves' hyperthyroidism patients. After sampling, hyperthyroidism patients received methimazole starting at 30 mg daily, and ophthalmopathy patients received high-dose intravenous methylprednisolone. The libraries were constructed in a second round of multiplex PCR and then size-selected and purified. Sequencing of the libraries was done on an Illumina HiSeq2000 using paired-end 100 bp reads. SOAPnuke was used to process the raw data, throwing out any read that contained adapters or uncalled bases, had a mean Phred below 15, or lacked an exact constant-primer or identifier match. COPE v1.2.5 was used to merge the high-quality paired reads, and each unique nucleotide sequence was defined as a clonotype. MiTCR v1.1 was used to align clonotypes to the IMGT TRBV, TRBD and TRBJ reference segments. The analysis was restricted to V-J combinations with a frequency above 0.0001, which together covered approximately 99% of the repertoires. The TCS score was defined as F50 (clonal expansion) divided by E x V (chaos), with BLOSUM62-based TCRdist calculated between CDR3 peptides within each V-J. Welch's t-statistics and random forest reduced 450 to 600 V-J features to about 12, which were used in a naive Bayes classifier (R e1071). Sample size was not statistically predetermined, and investigators were not blinded to group allocation. The paper reports TCR Vbeta CDR3 sequencing of 130 to 150 peripheral blood samples: approximately 43 ophthalmopathy, under 85 hyperthyroidism and 17 progressor patients.

The clonotype comes from a woman aged 25 to 45 with Graves disease. Donor details come from another sample of the same person, matched by shared clones. The sequencing here drew on peripheral blood mononuclear cells (PBMCs), taken at new diagnosis, from a patient treated with antithyroid drugs. Rearrangement joined TRBV7-3 to TRBJ2-1; the D region possibly corresponds to TRBD2 (6 bases align). The CDR3 protein sequence reads: CASSLRGTYNEQFF. In nucleotide form, the sequence is TGTGCCAGCAGCTTAAGAGGGACTTACAATGAGCAGTTCTTC.